The present entry profiles one T cell receptor beta chain with its context. Its cognate antigen is unknown. RNA transcripts served as the template for amplifying TCR beta CDR3 regions. The HTBI primer set drove a first-round RT-PCR of the TCR CDR3. MiXCR was run by TCRdb on the multiplex PCR reads, yielding one entry per CDR3 protein. The data show hundreds of thousands of distinct CDR3 sequences, approximately 42% seen once. This entry comes from a study of T cells in Graves' hyperthyroidism and ophthalmopathy. Overall study findings and caveats: Model predictions of ophthalmopathy came a median approximately 6 months before onset.

Germline V lookup: CDR1 LNHDA, CDR2 SQIVND (reference sequence). The CDR3 is made up of 16 amino acids. Trimming stripped 0 bases from V and 0 bases from J, with 9 bases between. The rearrangement links TRBV19 to TRBJ1-3, with D unresolved. The receptor was isolated from an adult man with Graves' disease, either hyperthyroidism or ophthalmopathy (not recorded which). Source material: peripheral blood or thyroid tissue (not recorded which). The CDR3 nucleotides read TGTGCCAGTAGTATAGAGGTCAACCTCTCTGGAAACACCATATATTTT. This encodes CASSIEVNLSGNTIYF.